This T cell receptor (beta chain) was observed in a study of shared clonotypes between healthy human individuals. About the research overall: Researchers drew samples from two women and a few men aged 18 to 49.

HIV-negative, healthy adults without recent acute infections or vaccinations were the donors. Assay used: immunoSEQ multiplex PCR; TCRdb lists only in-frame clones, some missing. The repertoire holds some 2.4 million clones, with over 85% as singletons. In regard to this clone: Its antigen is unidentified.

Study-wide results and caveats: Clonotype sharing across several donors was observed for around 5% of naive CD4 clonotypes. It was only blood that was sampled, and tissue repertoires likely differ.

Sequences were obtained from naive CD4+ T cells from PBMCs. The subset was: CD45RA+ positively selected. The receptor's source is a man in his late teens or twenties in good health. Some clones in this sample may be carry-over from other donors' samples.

The CDR3 protein is CASSRRGQGIMNTEAFF. The CDR3 DNA reads TGTGCCAGTAGTCGCCGGGGCCAGGGAATAATGAACACTGAAGCTTTCTTT. V is TRBV19 and J is TRBJ1-1; D possibly corresponds to TRBD1 (5 bases). V dropped 5 bases and J dropped 0 bases, with 19 bases sitting between them. Germline CDR1 LNHDA, CDR2 SQIVND (reference sequence). This CDR3 has 17 amino acids.